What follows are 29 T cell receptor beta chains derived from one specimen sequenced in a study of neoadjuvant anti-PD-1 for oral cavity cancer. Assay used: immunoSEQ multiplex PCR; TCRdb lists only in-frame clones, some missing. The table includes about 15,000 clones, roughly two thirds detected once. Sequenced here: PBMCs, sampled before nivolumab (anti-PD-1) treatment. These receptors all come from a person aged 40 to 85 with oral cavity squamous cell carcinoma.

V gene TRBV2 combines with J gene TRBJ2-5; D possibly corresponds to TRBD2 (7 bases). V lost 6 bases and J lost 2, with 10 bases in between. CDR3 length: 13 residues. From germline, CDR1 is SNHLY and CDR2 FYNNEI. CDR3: CASSGGPQETQYF. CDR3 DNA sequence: TGTGCCAGCAGCGGGGGGCCTCAAGAGACCCAGTACTTC.

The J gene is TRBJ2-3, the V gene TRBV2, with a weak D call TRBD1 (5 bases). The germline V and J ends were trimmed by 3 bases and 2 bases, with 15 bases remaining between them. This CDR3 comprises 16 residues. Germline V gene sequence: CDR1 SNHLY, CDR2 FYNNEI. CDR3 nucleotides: TGTGCCAGCAGTGAGACGACAGTTCTATACACAGATACGCAGTATTTT. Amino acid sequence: CASSETTVLYTDTQYF.

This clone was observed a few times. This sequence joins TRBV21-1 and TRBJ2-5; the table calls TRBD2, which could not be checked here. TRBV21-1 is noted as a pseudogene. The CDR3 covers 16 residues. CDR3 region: CASSKGERGARETQYF. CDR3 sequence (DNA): TGTGCCAGCAGCAAAGGGGAGCGGGGGGCCAGGGAGACCCAGTACTTC.

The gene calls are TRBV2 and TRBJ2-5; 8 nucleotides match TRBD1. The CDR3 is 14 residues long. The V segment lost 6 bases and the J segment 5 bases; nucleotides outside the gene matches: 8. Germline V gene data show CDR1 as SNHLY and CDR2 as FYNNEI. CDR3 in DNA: TGTGCCAGCAGGCCGAGCAGGGGGCACGAGACCCAGTACTTC. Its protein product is CASRPSRGHETQYF.

CDR3 amino acids: CASTPLRAANTEAFF. CDR3 nucleotides: TGTGCCAGCACCCCGCTTCGGGCAGCGAACACTGAAGCTTTCTTT. The chain is built from TRBV6-1 and TRBJ1-1; no reliable D call. The V end was cut by 7 bases, the J end by 1 base, with 16 bases between. Germline CDR1 reads MNHNS; CDR2 reads SASEGT. This CDR3 is built from 15 residues.

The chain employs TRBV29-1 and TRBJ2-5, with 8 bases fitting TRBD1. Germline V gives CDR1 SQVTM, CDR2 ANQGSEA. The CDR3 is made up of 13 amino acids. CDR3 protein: CSTRQGAGETQYF. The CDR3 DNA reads TGCTCCACTAGGCAGGGGGCCGGAGAGACCCAGTACTTC. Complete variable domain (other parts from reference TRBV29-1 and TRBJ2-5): SAVISQKPSRDICQRGTSLTIQCQVDSQVTMMFWYRQQPGQSLTLIATANQGSEATYESGFVIDKFPISRPNLTFSTLTVSNMSPEDSSIYLCSTRQGAGETQYFGPGTRLLVL.

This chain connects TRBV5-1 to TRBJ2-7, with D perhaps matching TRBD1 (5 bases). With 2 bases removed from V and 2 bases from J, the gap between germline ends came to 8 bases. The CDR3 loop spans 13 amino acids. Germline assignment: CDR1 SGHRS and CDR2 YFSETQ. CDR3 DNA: TGCGCCAGCAGCTTTGCAGGGACCTACGAGCAGTACTTC. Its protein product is CASSFAGTYEQYF.

The CDR3 sequence is CATSRDLGAEAFF. The DNA of the CDR3 is TGTGCCACCAGCAGAGATCTAGGAGCTGAAGCTTTCTTT. This chain joins TRBV15 and TRBJ1-1, with unresolved D. The V gene lost 0 bases and the J gene lost 6 bases, with 8 bases spanning the gap. This CDR3 has 13 amino acids. Germline V CDR1 and CDR2: LNHNV, YYDKDF (reference sequence). The full variable domain, its missing parts supplied by reference TRBV15 and TRBJ1-1, is DAMVIQNPRYQVTQFGKPVTLSCSQTLNHNVMYWYQQKSSQAPKLLFHYYDKDFNNEADTPDNFQSRRPNTSFCFLDIRSPGLGDTAMYLCATSRDLGAEAFFGQGTRLTVV.

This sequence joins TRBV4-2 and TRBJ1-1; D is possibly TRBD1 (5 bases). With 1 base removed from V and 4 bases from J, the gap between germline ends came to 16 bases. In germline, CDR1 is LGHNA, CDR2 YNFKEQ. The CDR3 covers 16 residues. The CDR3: CASSQAARGGSTEAFF. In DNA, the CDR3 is TGTGCCAGCAGCCAAGCTGCGAGGGGAGGAAGCACTGAAGCTTTCTTT.

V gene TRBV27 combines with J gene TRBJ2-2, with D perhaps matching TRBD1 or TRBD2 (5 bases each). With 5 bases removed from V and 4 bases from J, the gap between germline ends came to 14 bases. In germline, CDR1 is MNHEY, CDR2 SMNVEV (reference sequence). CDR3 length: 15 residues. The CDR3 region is CASSVEGRTTGELFF. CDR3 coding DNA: TGTGCCAGCAGTGTCGAGGGGCGGACCACCGGGGAGCTGTTTTTT.

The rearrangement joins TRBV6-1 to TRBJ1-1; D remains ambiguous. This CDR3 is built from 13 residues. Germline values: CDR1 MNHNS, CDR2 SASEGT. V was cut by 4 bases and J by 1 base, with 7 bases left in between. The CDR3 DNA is TGTGCCAGCAGTGTGGGGTGGAACACTGAAGCTTTCTTT. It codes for CASSVGWNTEAFF.

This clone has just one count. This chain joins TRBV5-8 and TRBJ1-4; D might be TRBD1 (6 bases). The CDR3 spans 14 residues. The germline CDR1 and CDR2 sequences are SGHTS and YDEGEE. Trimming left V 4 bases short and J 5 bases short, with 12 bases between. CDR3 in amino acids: CASSTGQVNEKLFF. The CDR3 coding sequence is TGTGCCAGCAGCACGGGACAAGTCAATGAAAAACTGTTTTTT.

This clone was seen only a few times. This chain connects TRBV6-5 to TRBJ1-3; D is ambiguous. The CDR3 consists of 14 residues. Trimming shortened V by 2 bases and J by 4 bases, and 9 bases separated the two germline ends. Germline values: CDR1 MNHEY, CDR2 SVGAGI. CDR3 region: CASSYRGFGNTIYF. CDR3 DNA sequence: TGTGCCAGCAGTTACCGGGGATTCGGAAACACCATATATTTT.

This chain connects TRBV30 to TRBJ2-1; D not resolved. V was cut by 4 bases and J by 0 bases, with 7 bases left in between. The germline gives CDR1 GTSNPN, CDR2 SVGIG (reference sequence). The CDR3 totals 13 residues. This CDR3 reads CAWTSFSYNEQFF. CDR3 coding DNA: TGTGCCTGGACATCGTTCTCCTACAATGAGCAGTTCTTC.

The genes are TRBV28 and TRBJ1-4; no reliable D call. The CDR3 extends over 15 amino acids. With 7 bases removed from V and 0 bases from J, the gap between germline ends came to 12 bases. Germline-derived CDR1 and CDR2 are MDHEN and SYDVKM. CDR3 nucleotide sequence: TGTGCCAGCACCTCGCTGGGCTCAACTAATGAAAAACTGTTTTTT. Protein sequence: CASTSLGSTNEKLFF. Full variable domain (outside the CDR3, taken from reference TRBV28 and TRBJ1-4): DVKVTQSSRYLVKRTGEKVFLECVQDMDHENMFWYRQDPGLGLRLIYFSYDVKMKEKGDIPEGYSVSREKKERFSLILESASTNQTSMYLCASTSLGSTNEKLFFGSGTQLSVL.

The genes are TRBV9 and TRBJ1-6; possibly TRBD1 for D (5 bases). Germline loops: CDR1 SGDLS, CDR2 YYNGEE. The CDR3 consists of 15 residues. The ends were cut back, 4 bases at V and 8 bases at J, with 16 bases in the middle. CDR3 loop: CASSILQGWDSPLHF. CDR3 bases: TGTGCCAGCAGCATTCTGCAGGGCTGGGATTCACCCCTCCACTTT.

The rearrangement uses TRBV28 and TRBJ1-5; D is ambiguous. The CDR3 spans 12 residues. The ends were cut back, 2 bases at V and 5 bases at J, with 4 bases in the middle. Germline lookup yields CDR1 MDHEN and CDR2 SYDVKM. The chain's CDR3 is CASSLIYQPQHF. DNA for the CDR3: TGTGCCAGCAGTTTAATCTATCAGCCCCAGCATTTT.

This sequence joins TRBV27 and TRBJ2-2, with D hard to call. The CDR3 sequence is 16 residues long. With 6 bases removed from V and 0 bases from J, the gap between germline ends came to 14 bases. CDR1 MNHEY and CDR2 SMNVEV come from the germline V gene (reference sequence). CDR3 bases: TGTGCCAGCAGACAGTCGGGCGGTGCGAACACCGGGGAGCTGTTTTTT. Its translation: CASRQSGGANTGELFF.

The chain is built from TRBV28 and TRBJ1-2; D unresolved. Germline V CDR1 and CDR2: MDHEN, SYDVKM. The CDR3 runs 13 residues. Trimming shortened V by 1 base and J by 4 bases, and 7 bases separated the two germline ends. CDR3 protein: CASSLLHLYGYTF. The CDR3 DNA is TGTGCCAGCAGTTTATTACATCTCTATGGCTACACCTTC.

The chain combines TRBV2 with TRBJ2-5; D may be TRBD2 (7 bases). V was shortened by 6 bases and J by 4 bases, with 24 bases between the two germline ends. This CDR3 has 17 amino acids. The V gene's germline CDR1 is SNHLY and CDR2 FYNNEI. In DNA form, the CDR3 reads TGTGCCAGCAGCTCGGCCGGGGGGCCAAGGATTGGAGAGACCCAGTACTTC. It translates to CASSSAGGPRIGETQYF.

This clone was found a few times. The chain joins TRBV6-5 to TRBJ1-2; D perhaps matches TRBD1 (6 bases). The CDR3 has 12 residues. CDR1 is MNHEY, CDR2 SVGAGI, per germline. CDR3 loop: CATEGGGRGYTF. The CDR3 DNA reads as TGTGCGACCGAAGGGGGAGGAAGAGGCTACACCTTC.

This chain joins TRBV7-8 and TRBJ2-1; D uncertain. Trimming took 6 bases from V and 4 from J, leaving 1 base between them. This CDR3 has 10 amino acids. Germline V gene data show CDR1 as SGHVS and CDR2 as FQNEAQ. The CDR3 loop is CASSYNEQFF. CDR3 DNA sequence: TGTGCCAGCAGTTACAATGAGCAGTTCTTC.

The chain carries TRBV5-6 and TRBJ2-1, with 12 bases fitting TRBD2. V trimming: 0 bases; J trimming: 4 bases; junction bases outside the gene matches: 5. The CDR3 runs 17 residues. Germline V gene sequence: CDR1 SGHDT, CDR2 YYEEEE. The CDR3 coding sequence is TGTGCCAGCAGCTTGGAACGGACTAGCGGGGCTTACAATGAGCAGTTCTTC. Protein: CASSLERTSGAYNEQFF.

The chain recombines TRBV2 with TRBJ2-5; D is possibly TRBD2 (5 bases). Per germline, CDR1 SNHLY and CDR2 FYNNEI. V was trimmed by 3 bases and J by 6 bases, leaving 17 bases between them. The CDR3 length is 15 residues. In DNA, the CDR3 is TGTGCCAGCAGTGATGGGGTGGGGAGTCGACAGACCCAGTACTTC. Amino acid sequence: CASSDGVGSRQTQYF.

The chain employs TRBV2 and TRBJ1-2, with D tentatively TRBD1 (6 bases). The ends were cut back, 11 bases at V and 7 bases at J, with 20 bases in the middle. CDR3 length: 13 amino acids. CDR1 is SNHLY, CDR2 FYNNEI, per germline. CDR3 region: CAGAGGPFSGYTF. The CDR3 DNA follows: TGTGCCGGCGCGGGGGGGCCCTTTAGTGGCTACACCTTC.

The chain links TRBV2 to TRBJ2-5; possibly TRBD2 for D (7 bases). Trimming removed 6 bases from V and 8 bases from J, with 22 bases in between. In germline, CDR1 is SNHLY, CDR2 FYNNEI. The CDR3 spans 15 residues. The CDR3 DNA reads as TGTGCCAGCAGCGCAGGGGCAGGGGAGGGGAGAACCCAGTACTTC. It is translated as CASSAGAGEGRTQYF.

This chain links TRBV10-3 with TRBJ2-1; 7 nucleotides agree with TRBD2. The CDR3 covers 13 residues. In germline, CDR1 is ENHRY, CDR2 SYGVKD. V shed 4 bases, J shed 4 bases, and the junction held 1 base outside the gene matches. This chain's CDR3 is CAISVGGYNEQFF. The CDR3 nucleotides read TGTGCCATCAGTGTGGGAGGGTACAATGAGCAGTTCTTC.

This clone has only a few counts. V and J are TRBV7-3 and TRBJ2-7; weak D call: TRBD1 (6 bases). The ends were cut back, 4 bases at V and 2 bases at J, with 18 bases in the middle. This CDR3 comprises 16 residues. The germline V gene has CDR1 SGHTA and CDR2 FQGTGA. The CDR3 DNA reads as TGTGCCAGCAGCTCTCAGACAGGTGCCCCTCCCTACGAGCAGTACTTC. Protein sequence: CASSSQTGAPPYEQYF.

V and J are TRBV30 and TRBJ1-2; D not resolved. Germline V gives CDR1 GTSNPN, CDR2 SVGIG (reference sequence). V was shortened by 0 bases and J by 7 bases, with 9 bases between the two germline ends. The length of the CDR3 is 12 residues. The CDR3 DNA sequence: TGTGCCTGGAGTGTACTCGATCGTGGCTACACCTTC. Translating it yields CAWSVLDRGYTF.